These T cell receptor beta chains were read from a single sample in a study of response to subunit inactivated influenza vaccine. TCRdb analysed the RT-PCR reads with MiXCR anew, one entry per CDR3 protein. The table lists about 700,000 distinct CDR3 sequences, approximately 15% of them singletons. The source was PBMCs from blood, collected around 14 days before vaccination. The receptor source for this set is a man aged 50 or older who received an inactivated influenza vaccine. The CDR3 runs from the conserved cysteine through the conserved F or W. A D gene is named only where the DNA matches it firmly. Only part of the rows carry a size: once, few, many, or a class if the clone is expanded.

NA	TRBD2	15	TRBJ2-7	TRBV5-6	TGTGCCAGCAGCTTGGCCGCGGGGGGCCTTTACGAGCAGTACTTC	CASSLAAGGLYEQYF
few	NA	16	TRBJ2-7	TRBV5-6	TGTGCCAGCAGCTCTATTCGGGGCGCAATCGAATACGAGCAGTACTTC	CASSSIRGAIEYEQYF
few	NA	12	TRBJ1-1	TRBV20-1	TGCCGATTTTCTTGGAGGAACACTGAAGCTTTCTTT	CRFSWRNTEAFF
few	NA	18	TRBJ2-1	TRBV10-3	TGTGCCATCAGGGAAGGGGCTCTGGGGGCGGGGGTCAGGAATGAGCAGTTCTTC	CAIREGALGAGVRNEQFF
few	NA	14	TRBJ2-7	TRBV12-3/TRBV12-4	TGTGCCAGCAGTCGGGGGACATACTCCTACGAGCAGTACTTC	CASSRGTYSYEQYF
few	TRBD1	15	TRBJ2-2	TRBV6-1	TGTGCCAGCAGTGTAGGGACAGGGGCCACCGGGGAGCTGTTTTTT	CASSVGTGATGELFF
NA	TRBD1	15	TRBJ1-2	TRBV25-1	TGTGCCAGCAGTGAAATTGGGACAGGGCCCCATGGCTACACCTTC	CASSEIGTGPHGYTF
NA	NA	13	TRBJ2-1	TRBV10-3	TGTGCCATCAGTGAGTCCGGGACTCAGTTCCAGTTCTTC	CAISESGTQFQFF
few	TRBD2	16	TRBJ2-3	TRBV11-2	TGTGCCAGCAGCTCCCTAGCGGGGGGGCCAACAGATACGCAGTATTTT	CASSSLAGGPTDTQYF
NA	NA	13	TRBJ1-1	TRBV6-2/TRBV6-3	TGTGCCAGTCGGGACAAATGGGACACTGAAGCTTTCTTT	CASRDKWDTEAFF
many	NA	16	TRBJ2-4	TRBV6-5	TGTGCCAGCAGTTCGCCCGGGAGATTAGCCAAAAACATTCAGTACTTC	CASSSPGRLAKNIQYF
few	TRBD2	15	TRBJ2-7	TRBV7-2	TGTGCCAGCAGCTCCCCTGGCGGGGGGCTCCACGAGCAGTACTTC	CASSSPGGGLHEQYF
NA	NA	14	TRBJ2-1	TRBV5-1	TGCGCCAGCAGCTGGGGACTGGTCAATGAAGGGCAGTTCTTC	CASSWGLVNEGQFF
NA	NA	12	TRBJ2-5	TRBV20-1	TGCAGTGCTAGGCCCTCAGGCGAGACCCAGTACTTC	CSARPSGETQYF
NA	NA	15	TRBJ2-3	TRBV20-1	TGCAGTGCCAGGTTGCGGGCCCTACGCACAGATACGCAGTATTTT	CSARLRALRTDTQYF
NA	NA	14	TRBJ1-6	TRBV7-2	TGTGCCAGCAGCTCAGCCCAGTATAATTCACCCCTCCACTTT	CASSSAQYNSPLHF
NA	TRBD2	17	TRBJ2-2	TRBV27	TGTGCCAGCAGCCCGGGACTAGCGGGAGTTAGGACCGGGGAGCTGTTTTTT	CASSPGLAGVRTGELFF
few	TRBD1	16	TRBJ2-7	TRBV4-3	TGCGCCAGCAGCCGTAACCCGGGGACAGGTATAGACGAGCAGTACTTC	CASSRNPGTGIDEQYF
NA	NA	15	TRBJ2-1	TRBV6-1	TGTGCCAGCAGGGAGCAACAGAGCTCCTACAATGAGGAGTTCTTC	CASREQQSSYNEEFF
few	NA	14	TRBJ2-3	TRBV20-1	TGCAGTGCACCAGGAGGGCAGAGCACAGATACGCAGTATTTT	CSAPGGQSTDTQYF
NA	TRBD2	16	TRBJ2-1	TRBV10-3	TGTGCCATCAGCCTGATGACTAGCGGTCCCCAGGATGAGCAGTTCTTC	CAISLMTSGPQDEQFF
NA	NA	15	TRBJ1-3	TRBV5-1	TGCGCCAGCAGCTTGACACCTTTCTCTGGAAACACCATATATTTT	CASSLTPFSGNTIYF
NA	TRBD1	15	TRBJ1-1	TRBV12-3/TRBV12-4	TGTGCCAGCAGTCCTCAACAGGAGGGGGCGACTGAAGCTTTCTTT	CASSPQQEGATEAFF
few	TRBD1	16	TRBJ2-2	TRBV5-5	TGTGCCAGCAGCTTAATCGGGACAGGGAGCACCGGGGAGCTGTTTTTT	CASSLIGTGSTGELFF
NA	TRBD2	15	TRBJ2-3	TRBV29-1	TGCAGCGCGACTCGGGGGGGCCTTGGTACAGATACGCAGTATTTT	CSATRGGLGTDTQYF
NA	NA	17	TRBJ2-6	TRBV7-8	TGTGCCAGCAGCTTAGTGGGCCCTGCGGGTGGGGCCAACGTCCTGACTTTC	CASSLVGPAGGANVLTF
many	NA	15	TRBJ2-7	TRBV15	TGTGCCACCAGCACCTATGCGGGACTCTCCTACGAGCAGTACTTC	CATSTYAGLSYEQYF
few	NA	14	TRBJ1-2	TRBV24-1	TGTGCCACCAGTGATCCAGGGGATTCCTATGGCTACACCTTC	CATSDPGDSYGYTF
many	NA	12	TRBJ2-3	TRBV5-1	TGTGCCAGCAGCAGCTTCACGGATACGCAGTATTTT	CASSSFTDTQYF
few	TRBD1	13	TRBJ2-7	TRBV29-1	TGCAGCGTCGGACAGGGTAAGAACTACGAGCAGTACTTC	CSVGQGKNYEQYF
few	TRBD1	14	TRBJ2-5	TRBV20-1	TGCAGTGCTAGAGGGGGACAGGGCCGGGAGACCCAGTACTTC	CSARGGQGRETQYF